The 15 T cell receptor beta chains given below trace back to one sample, sequenced in a study of T cell changes during pregnancy in multiple sclerosis. Profiled with immunoSEQ multiplex PCR; TCRdb holds only in-frame clones, not every one. Of around 110,000 clones listed, 85% to 95% are singletons. The sample was peripheral blood, taken in the third trimester of pregnancy. The origin of the receptors is a female donor in good health, enrolled as a control in a pregnancy study.

The V and J genes are TRBV4-2 and TRBJ2-3; 11 nucleotides match TRBD2. CDR3 length: 20 residues. Losses at the gene ends were 0 bases for V and 2 bases for J; bases not matched to a gene: 13. Per germline, CDR1 LGHNA and CDR2 YNFKEQ. The CDR3 loop reads CASSQEDVASGGRDTDTQYF. CDR3 DNA: TGTGCCAGCAGCCAAGAAGATGTGGCTAGCGGGGGGAGGGACACAGATACGCAGTATTTT.

This rearrangement joins TRBV9 to TRBJ1-2; TRBD1 aligns across 11 bases. CDR1 is SGDLS, CDR2 YYNGEE, per germline. Unmatched junction bases numbered 0, after V lost 0 bases and J lost 2 bases. The CDR3 loop spans 15 amino acids. The CDR3 coding sequence is TGTGCCAGCAGCGTAGGGACAGGGGGCAACTATGGCTACACCTTC. This gives the protein CASSVGTGGNYGYTF.

The rearrangement joins TRBV29-1 to TRBJ1-5; 9 bases are a match to TRBD1. Germline assignment: CDR1 SQVTM and CDR2 ANQGSEA. The CDR3 is 14 residues long. Unmatched junction bases numbered 7, after V lost 6 bases and J lost 4 bases. The CDR3 loop is CSVAGTGPNQPQHF. CDR3 DNA sequence: TGCAGCGTCGCCGGGACAGGGCCTAATCAGCCCCAGCATTTT.

This clone was observed a handful of times. The rearrangement links TRBV7-9 to TRBJ1-1; no firm D call. CDR1 is SEHNR, CDR2 FQNEAQ, per germline (reference sequence). The CDR3 is 17 residues long. Trimming took off 1 base at V and 0 bases at J, with 15 bases between the two ends. The CDR3 DNA sequence: TGTGCCAGCAGCTTAGTCAGTCCCACTACCATGAACACTGAAGCTTTCTTT. As protein: CASSLVSPTTMNTEAFF.

The gene calls are TRBV6-1 and TRBJ2-1, with D possibly TRBD2 on 5 matching bases. Germline CDR1 and CDR2: MNHNS and SASEGT. V dropped 8 bases and J dropped 8 bases, with 10 bases sitting between them. The CDR3 contains 11 residues. CDR3 sequence reads: CASGSGYEQFF. CDR3 sequence (DNA): TGTGCCAGCGGGAGCGGCTATGAGCAGTTCTTC.

The chain employs TRBV30 and TRBJ1-2; D may be TRBD1 (6 bases). The V and J ends lost 0 bases and 8 bases respectively, with 13 bases between them. The CDR3 totals 13 residues. CDR1 and CDR2 (germline): GTSNPN, SVGIG (reference sequence). The CDR3, as DNA: TGTGCCTGGAGTGTAGGTCAGGGGCACGGCTACACCTTC. It is translated as CAWSVGQGHGYTF.

This chain links TRBV2 with TRBJ2-7, with 8 positions matching TRBD1. Germline V gives CDR1 SNHLY, CDR2 FYNNEI. CDR3 length: 13 amino acids. After removal of 4 bases from V and 2 bases from J, the junction contained 1 base not matched to a gene. CDR3 nucleotide sequence: TGTGCCAGCAGTGGGACAGGGCCCTACGAGCAGTACTTC. Translated: CASSGTGPYEQYF.

This rearrangement joins TRBV6-5 to TRBJ1-6, with D perhaps matching TRBD1 (5 bases). Germline assignment: CDR1 MNHEY and CDR2 SVGAGI. Trimming pared 6 bases from V and 7 bases from J, leaving 16 bases between. The CDR3 spans 15 residues. The CDR3 DNA reads TGTGCCAGCAGCCCGGCCGGGACTTTAAATTCACCCCTCCACTTT. As protein: CASSPAGTLNSPLHF.

The CDR3 reads CASRSGRASFYEQYF. CDR3 in DNA: TGTGCCAGTAGATCGGGGAGGGCCTCCTTCTACGAGCAGTACTTC. The chain recombines TRBV19 with TRBJ2-7; TRBD2 aligns across 7 bases. Trimming cost V 6 bases and J 3 bases; bases outside gene matches: 11. The CDR3 covers 15 residues. From germline, CDR1 is LNHDA and CDR2 SQIVND (reference sequence).

The chain links TRBV6-5 to TRBJ1-1, with D tentatively TRBD1 (6 bases). CDR1 MNHEY and CDR2 SVGAGI come from the germline V gene. The CDR3 consists of 14 residues. Trimming left V 6 bases short and J 3 bases short, with 14 bases between. This chain's CDR3 is CASRGTIWDTEAFF. The DNA of the CDR3 is TGTGCCAGCAGGGGGACAATTTGGGACACTGAAGCTTTCTTT.

The rearrangement uses TRBV2 and TRBJ1-5; unclear D gene. This CDR3 has 14 amino acids. Trimming shortened V by 6 bases and J by 2 bases, and 11 bases separated the two germline ends. CDR1 and CDR2 (germline): SNHLY, FYNNEI. CDR3 sequence: CASSPEQGNQPQHF. CDR3 nucleotide sequence: TGTGCCAGCAGCCCCGAGCAGGGCAATCAGCCCCAGCATTTT.

The chain carries TRBV4-3 and TRBJ2-1; 9 positions agree with TRBD1. The V segment lost 1 base and the J segment 7 bases; nucleotides outside the gene matches: 11. The CDR3 loop spans 17 amino acids. Germline CDR1 reads LGHNA; CDR2 reads YSLEER. The CDR3 protein is CASSQGLPGQGGNEQFF. The CDR3 DNA reads TGCGCCAGCAGCCAAGGGTTACCGGGACAGGGAGGTAATGAGCAGTTCTTC.

Points on this clone: The same CDR3 arises from other DNA sequences in this sample as well. The chain is built from TRBV6-5 and TRBJ1-1, with TRBD1 matching 8 bases. V lost 5 bases to trimming and J lost 4 bases; unmatched junction nucleotides: 3. Germline V lookup: CDR1 MNHEY, CDR2 SVGAGI. This CDR3 contains 13 residues. CDR3 loop: CASSRTGGTEAFF. The DNA of the CDR3 is TGTGCCAGCAGTCGCACAGGGGGCACTGAAGCTTTCTTT.

The chain uses TRBV5-1 and TRBJ2-5; 8 bases fit TRBD2. Germline loops: CDR1 SGHRS, CDR2 YFSETQ. The CDR3 runs 15 residues. The ends lost 0 bases at V and 4 bases at J; junction bases unmatched: 5. The CDR3 DNA sequence: TGCGCCAGCAGCTTGGTAGGAGCGGGGGCAGAGACCCAGTACTTC. Protein product: CASSLVGAGAETQYF.

The V and J genes are TRBV5-1 and TRBJ2-1; TRBD2 matches at 11 bases. V lost 1 base to trimming and J lost 2 bases; unmatched junction nucleotides: 2. This CDR3 spans 16 amino acids. Per germline, CDR1 SGHRS and CDR2 YFSETQ. The CDR3 loop is CASSLNSGGAYNEQFF. The CDR3 nucleotides read TGCGCCAGCAGCTTGAATAGCGGGGGGGCCTACAATGAGCAGTTCTTC.